A few counts support the clone carrying this T cell receptor (beta chain). Its matching antigen is unknown. Other nucleotide sequences in the sample specify the same CDR3. This record belongs to a study of T cell responses to AZD1222 COVID-19 vaccine. Overall study results and limits: AZD1222 recipients seropositive at baseline numbered only 6 or 7. The CD4 TCRs associated with vaccination extended across spike and predominated at 160-218 and 743-854. Spike-specific TCR repertoires showed rising breadth and depth after two AZD1222 doses. Females made up more of the donors, who were largely white British, and clonal diversity may have come out too low.

Profiled with immunoSEQ multiplex PCR; TCRdb holds only in-frame clones, not every one. The sample includes some 150,000 clones, over 90% of them seen just once. CDR3 size: 13 residues. CDR1 is SNHLY, CDR2 FYNNEI, per germline. V was trimmed by 1 base and J by 4 bases, leaving 7 bases between them. This sequence was found in an adult in good health. The sequencing used peripheral blood, collected on day 0 of AZD1222 vaccination. The chain recombines TRBV2 with TRBJ1-2, with D unclear. CDR3 nucleotides: TGTGCCAGCAGTGAAGGACGGAGCTATGGCTACACCTTC. Its translation is CASSEGRSYGYTF. Full variable domain (rest looked up from reference TRBV2 and TRBJ1-2): EPEVTQTPSHQVTQMGQEVILRCVPISNHLYFYWYRQILGQKVEFLVSFYNNEISEKSEIFDDQFSVERPDGSNFTLKIRSTKLEDSAMYFCASSEGRSYGYTFGSGTRLTVV.